This T cell receptor (beta chain) emerged from a study of cytomegalovirus exposure and HLA in healthy donors. Study context: Just over 80% of around 390 genotyped donors fell in the Caucasian-associated ancestry cluster. Study conclusions and caveats: Association with HLA alleles at 0.05 false discovery rate was found for 16,951 TCR beta sequences in a later analysis. Later analysis identified several of the most significant clusters that appeared linked to common viral pathogens.

With regard to this clone: No antigen is known for it.

The PCR employed 60 Vbeta primers together with 13 Jbeta primers. Per the authors' pipeline: A later analysis tallied approximately 80 million unique TCR beta chains, some 12 million of them shared. Generated by immunoSEQ multiplex PCR, the TCRdb table keeps only in-frame clones and is missing some. V and J calls and clone size are copied from that table; D and trimming were computed from the DNA. The sample lists some 99,000 clones; about 80% were seen once. The germline V gene has CDR1 SQVTM and CDR2 ANQGSEA. With V trimmed by 8 bases and J by 0 bases, 9 bases remained unmatched. CDR3 length: 15 residues.

Material: PBMCs. This receptor was identified in a woman between 45 and 60 years old in good health and CMV-seropositive. The chain is built from TRBV29-1 and TRBJ2-3; 9 nucleotides agree with TRBD1. CDR3 protein: CSTTGGTGSTDTQYF. CDR3 DNA: TGCAGCACGACAGGGGGGACAGGTAGCACAGATACGCAGTATTTT.